A few counts support the clone carrying this TCR beta chain. The antigen remains unidentified. In germline, CDR1 is SNHLY, CDR2 FYNNEI. There are 15 residues in the CDR3. Trimming shortened V by 3 bases and J by 4 bases, and 12 bases separated the two germline ends. The data derive from a study of identical twins. Overall study results and limits: Not following the same donors, the study drew its conclusions from cross-sectional statistical analysis. Shared out-of-frame alpha sequences (those common to twins) showed excess low generation probability. Among beta out-of-frame sequences, excess sharing between twins appeared weaker.

Unique molecular identifiers were present on the cDNA, and a universal primer site came from template switching. TCRdb called the 5' RACE reads again in MiXCR, with one record for every CDR3 protein. This repertoire shows about 340,000 distinct CDR3 sequences, approximately 13% found once; its top ten account for around 6.9%. The same sample was also used in a study of yellow fever vaccine responses in identical twins.

The sequencing input was CD8+ T cells sorted from blood. The J gene is TRBJ2-2, the V gene TRBV2; weak D call: TRBD1 (6 bases). The receptor was derived from a woman aged 18-29 years in good health. CDR3 in amino acids: CASSDQQGFTGELFF. The CDR3 DNA is TGTGCCAGCAGTGACCAACAGGGATTCACCGGGGAGCTGTTTTTT.